Listed below are T cell receptor beta chains from one sample, sequenced in a study of PD-1 blockade in classical Hodgkin lymphoma. Measured with immunoSEQ multiplex PCR; TCRdb has only the in-frame clones, and not every one. The top ten hold 20% to 25% of the sample, which has around 91,000 clones, approximately 91% seen once. The specimen was peripheral blood mononuclear cells (PBMCs), collected at baseline. The receptors stem from a human donor with classical Hodgkin lymphoma. The conserved cysteine and the conserved F or W are not part of the CDR3 here. Each record gives: V gene, CDR3 protein.

>TRBV4-1
ASSSPGGLAETQY
>TRBV7-9
ASSPLAGGSYNEQF
>TRBV6-1
ASSEDDSGANVLT
>TRBV4-2
ASSQPRRGSGIGSPNEQF
>TRBV5-6
ASRLTGLAKNIQY
>TRBV15
ATSKKTDNEKLF
>TRBV7-9
ASSLAHGGSRPEQY
>TRBV4-3
ASSQEVQSVYGYT
>TRBV7-9
ASSSRGTGELF
>TRBV5-5
ASSWDRGFTEAF
>TRBV19
AAGTGPSYEQY
>TRBV7-2
ASSSKTDHYT
>TRBV28
ASSLIRGVGNGEAF
>TRBV19
ASRHVQGFGTEAF
>TRBV6-4
ASSEGTSGTLDTQY
>TRBV30
AWSVAPAAYEQY
>TRBV10-1
ASSTTDPFTDTQY
>TRBV29-1
SVSGGAPEQY
>TRBV19
ASSKPGRGSNEQF
>TRBV6-5
ASRAGSWETQY
>TRBV5-8
ASSLAFGKGDVSGANVLT
>TRBV5-1
ASTKVSGSALNEQF
>TRBV5-4
ASSVDMTNTGELF
>TRBV15
ATTTSRSFYNEQF
>TRBV5-1
ASSLAPGNQPQH
>TRBV25-1
ASSSGSYNEQY
>TRBV6-5
ASSYSPDRGTDTQY
>TRBV28
ASSLYGGGQETQY
>TRBV27
ASRGPGDNYGYT
>TRBV5-4
ASSPGTSGNGLGDTQY
>TRBV6-1
ASSRTGNGQETQY
>TRBV6-5
ASSYWTSGSGEQF
>TRBV6-1
ASSEAGAVLGGYT
>TRBV7-2
ASSSGHAGYLTDTQY
>TRBV5-1
ASSEGQPTPDTQY
>TRBV4-1
ASSQPGTRSYTDTQY
>TRBV27
ASNKIGTSHTEAF
>TRBV21-1
ASSKAGVNTGELF
>TRBV4-3
ASSQDWAGGPADTQY
>TRBV6-5
ASSYSNPGASGYT
>TRBV27
ASRYLGGDYEQY
>TRBV18
ASSRERATEAF
>TRBV27
ASGAQLTFGEQY
>TRBV10-3
AISAIGTSSVYEQY
>TRBV7-2
ASPSLGGTENTEAF
>TRBV5-5
ASSLEVARSNEKLF
>TRBV25-1
ASSYSGVAGQETQY
>TRBV30
AWSIPLFGLSSYNEQF